The T cell receptor beta chain under discussion was sequenced for a study of blood T cell repertoires in COVID-19. Study-level information: Material from acute and convalescent COVID-19 was sourced from the United States, Italy and Spain. T cells, B-cell-depleted T cells, or PBMCs supplied cDNA or gDNA.

In the original analysis: Reference gene primer amplification gave nucleated cell count estimates. Assay: immunoSEQ multiplex PCR; the TCRdb copy retains only in-frame clones and omits some. The V and J calls and the clone size are those of that table, but D and trimming were determined from the DNA. The sample has a few hundred thousand clones, around 92% seen once. V gave up 3 bases and J gave up 0 bases, with 10 bases separating them. CDR1 SGHRS and CDR2 YFSETQ come from the germline V gene. The length of the CDR3 is 14 residues. This receptor was obtained from a man aged 18 to 30 who had recovered from COVID-19. The chain recombines TRBV5-1 with TRBJ2-7; weak D call: TRBD2 (5 bases). The sequenced sample was peripheral blood. The CDR3 bases are TGCGCCAGCAGCTCCGCCGGGAACTCCTACGAGCAGTACTTC. This sequence encodes CASSSAGNSYEQYF.